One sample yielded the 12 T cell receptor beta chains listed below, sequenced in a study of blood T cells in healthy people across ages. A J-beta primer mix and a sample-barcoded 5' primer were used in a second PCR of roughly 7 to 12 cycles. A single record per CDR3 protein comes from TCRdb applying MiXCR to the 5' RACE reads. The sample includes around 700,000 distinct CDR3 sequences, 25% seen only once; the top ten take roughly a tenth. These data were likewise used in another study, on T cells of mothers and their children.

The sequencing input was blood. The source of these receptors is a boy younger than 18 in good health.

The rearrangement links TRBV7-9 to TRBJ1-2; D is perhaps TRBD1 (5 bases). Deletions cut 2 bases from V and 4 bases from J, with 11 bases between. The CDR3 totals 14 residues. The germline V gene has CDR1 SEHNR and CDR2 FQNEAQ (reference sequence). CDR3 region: CASSLSQGSYGYTF. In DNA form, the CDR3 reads TGTGCCAGCAGCTTAAGTCAGGGAAGCTATGGCTACACCTTC.

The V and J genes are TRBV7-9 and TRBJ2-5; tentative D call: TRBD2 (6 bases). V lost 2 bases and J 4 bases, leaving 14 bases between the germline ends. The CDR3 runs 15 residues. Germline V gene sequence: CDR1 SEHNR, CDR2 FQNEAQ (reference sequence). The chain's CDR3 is CASSLRDAGSETQYF. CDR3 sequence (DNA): TGTGCCAGCAGCTTAAGAGACGCGGGATCAGAGACCCAGTACTTC.

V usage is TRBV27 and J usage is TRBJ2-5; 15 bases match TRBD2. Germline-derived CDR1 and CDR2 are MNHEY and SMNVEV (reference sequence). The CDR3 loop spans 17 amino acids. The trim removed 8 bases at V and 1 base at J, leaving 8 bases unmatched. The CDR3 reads CASVGTSGGTSQETQYF. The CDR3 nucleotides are TGTGCCAGCGTCGGGACTAGCGGGGGGACGAGCCAAGAGACCCAGTACTTC.

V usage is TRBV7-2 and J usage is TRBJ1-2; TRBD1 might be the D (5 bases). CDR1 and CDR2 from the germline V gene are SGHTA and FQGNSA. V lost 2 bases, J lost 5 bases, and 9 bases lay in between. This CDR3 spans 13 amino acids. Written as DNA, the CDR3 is TGTGCCAGCAGCTTATGGGGGGTGTATGGCTACACCTTC. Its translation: CASSLWGVYGYTF. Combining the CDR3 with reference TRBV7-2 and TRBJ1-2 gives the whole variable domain GAGVSQSPSNKVTEKGKDVELRCDPISGHTALYWYRQSLGQGLEFLIYFQGNSAPDKSGLPSDRFSAERTGGSVSTLTIQRTQQEDSAVYLCASSLWGVYGYTFGSGTRLTVV.

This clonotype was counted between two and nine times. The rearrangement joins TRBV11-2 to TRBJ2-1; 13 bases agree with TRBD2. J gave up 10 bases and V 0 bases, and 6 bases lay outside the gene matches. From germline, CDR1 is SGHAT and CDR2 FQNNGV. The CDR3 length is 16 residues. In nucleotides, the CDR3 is TGTGCCAGCAGCTTAGATTTGGGGACTAGCGGGGTCGAGCAGTTCTTC. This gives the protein CASSLDLGTSGVEQFF.

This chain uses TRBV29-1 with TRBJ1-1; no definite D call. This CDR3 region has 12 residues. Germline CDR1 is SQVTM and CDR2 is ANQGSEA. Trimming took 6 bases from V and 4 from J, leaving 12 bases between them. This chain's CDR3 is CSVSSSGTEAFF. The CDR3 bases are TGCAGCGTCTCAAGTTCGGGCACTGAAGCTTTCTTT.

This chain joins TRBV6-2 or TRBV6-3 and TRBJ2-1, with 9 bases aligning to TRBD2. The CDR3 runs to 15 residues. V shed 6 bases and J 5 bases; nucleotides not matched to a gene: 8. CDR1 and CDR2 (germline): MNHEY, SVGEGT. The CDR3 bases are TGTGCCAGCAGCCCTAGCGGGGCCTTCAACAATGAGCAGTTCTTC. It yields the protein CASSPSGAFNNEQFF.

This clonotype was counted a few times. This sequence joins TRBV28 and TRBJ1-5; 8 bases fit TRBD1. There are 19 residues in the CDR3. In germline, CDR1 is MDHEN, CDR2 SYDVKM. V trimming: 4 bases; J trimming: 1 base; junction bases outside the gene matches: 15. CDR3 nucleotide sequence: TGTGCCAGCAGTTGGATATTTAGCCCAGGGGGCAAAAGCAATCAGCCCCAGCATTTT. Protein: CASSWIFSPGGKSNQPQHF.

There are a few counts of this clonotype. CDR3 DNA: TGCGCCAGCAGCCACGACACCCCTTCGACAGGGTCAGATACGCAGTATTTT. It translates to CASSHDTPSTGSDTQYF. V and J are TRBV4-3 and TRBJ2-3; 7 bases are shared with TRBD1. This CDR3 contains 17 residues. With V trimmed by 3 bases and J by 4 bases, 13 bases remained unmatched. CDR1 and CDR2 from the germline V gene are LGHNA and YSLEER.

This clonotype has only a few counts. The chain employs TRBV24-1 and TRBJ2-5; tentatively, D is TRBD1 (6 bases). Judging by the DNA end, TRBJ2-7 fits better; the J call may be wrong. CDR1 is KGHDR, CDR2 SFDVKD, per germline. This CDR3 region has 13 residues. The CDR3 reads CATSAGDSYEQYF. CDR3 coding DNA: TGTGCCACCAGTGCAGGGGACTCCTACGAGCAGTACTTC.

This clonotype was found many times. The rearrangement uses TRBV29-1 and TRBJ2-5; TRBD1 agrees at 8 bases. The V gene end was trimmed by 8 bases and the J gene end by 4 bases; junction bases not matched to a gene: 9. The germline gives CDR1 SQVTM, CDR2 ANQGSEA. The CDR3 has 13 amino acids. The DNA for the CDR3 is TGCAGCTCGATACAGGGGGGAAGAGAGACCCAGTACTTC. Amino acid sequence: CSSIQGGRETQYF.

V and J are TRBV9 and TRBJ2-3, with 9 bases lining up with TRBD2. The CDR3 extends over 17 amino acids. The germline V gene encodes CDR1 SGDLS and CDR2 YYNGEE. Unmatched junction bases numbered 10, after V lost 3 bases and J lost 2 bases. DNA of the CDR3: TGTGCCAGCAGCGAGGGGAGTAGCGGGAGTATCACAGATACGCAGTATTTT. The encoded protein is CASSEGSSGSITDTQYF.